This T cell receptor (beta chain) was captured in a study of CD8+CD57+ T cells in acquired aplastic anemia. Across the whole study: Sorted CD4+ and CD8+ cells yielded DNA averaging around 3.2 ug.

Trimming removed 4 bases from V and 0 bases from J, with 14 bases in between. The CDR3 totals 17 residues. Germline lookup yields CDR1 SGHRS and CDR2 YFSETQ. Patients chosen for sequencing had CD8+CD57+ cells that had expanded, as shown by flow cytometry. Genomic DNA was employed as the template in profiling TCR beta VDJ and CDR3. In TCRdb, the reads were re-called with MiXCR into one record per CDR3 protein. This repertoire shows 150,000 to 200,000 distinct CDR3 sequences, about 64% found once; its top ten account for around 45%. The gene calls are TRBV5-1 and TRBJ2-6; TRBD1 might be the D (6 bases). This sequence was found in a human donor with aplastic anemia. Sample: sorted CD4+, CD8+, or CD8+CD57+ T cells (not recorded which) from PBMCs. DNA of the CDR3: TGCGCCAGCAGCCTGGACAGTTCGGGCTCTGGGGCCAACGTCCTGACTTTC. Protein product: CASSLDSSGSGANVLTF.